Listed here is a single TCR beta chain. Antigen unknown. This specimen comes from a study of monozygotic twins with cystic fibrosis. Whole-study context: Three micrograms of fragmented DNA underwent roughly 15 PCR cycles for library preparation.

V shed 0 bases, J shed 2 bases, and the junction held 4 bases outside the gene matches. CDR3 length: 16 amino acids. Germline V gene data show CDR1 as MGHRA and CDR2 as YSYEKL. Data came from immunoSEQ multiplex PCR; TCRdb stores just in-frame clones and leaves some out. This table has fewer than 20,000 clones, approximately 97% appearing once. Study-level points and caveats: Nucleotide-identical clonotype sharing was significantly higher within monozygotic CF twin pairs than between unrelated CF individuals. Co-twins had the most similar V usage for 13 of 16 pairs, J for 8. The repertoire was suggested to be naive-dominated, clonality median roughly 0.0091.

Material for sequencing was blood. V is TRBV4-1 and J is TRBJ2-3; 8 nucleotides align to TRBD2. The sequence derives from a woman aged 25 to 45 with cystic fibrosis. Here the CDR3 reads CASSQDGGGSTDTQYF. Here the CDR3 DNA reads TGCGCCAGCAGCCAAGATGGCGGGGGGTCCACAGATACGCAGTATTTT.